The 27 T cell receptor beta chains presented below share a single source sample, sequenced in a study of post-analysis software for immune sequencing data. Included in the TCR beta cDNA libraries were unique molecular identifiers. TCRdb independently ran MiXCR on the PCR reads; one entry per CDR3 protein. The table lists about 460,000 distinct CDR3 sequences, approximately 46% of them singletons. These TCRs' antigens remain unknown. Findings of the study overall: In patients, TRBV5-6, TRBV5-1 and TRBV20-1 belonged to roughly five TRBV segments found more frequently than in controls.

The sample was blood. Every receptor here comes from a girl aged 5 to 17 with multiple sclerosis.

In its sample, this clonotype was seen a few times. The chain combines TRBV28 with TRBJ2-4; unclear D gene. Per the germline V gene, CDR1 is MDHEN and CDR2 is SYDVKM. V dropped 7 bases and J dropped 7 bases, with 17 bases sitting between them. This CDR3 contains 14 residues. The CDR3 DNA reads TGTGCCAGCATACCCTCCGGGCCAAGGAACATTCAGTACTTC. Protein product: CASIPSGPRNIQYF.

This clonotype was detected a few times. The V gene is TRBV10-3, the J gene TRBJ2-5; D may match TRBD1 or TRBD2 (5 bases each). Deletions cut 3 bases from V and 6 bases from J, with 14 bases between. CDR3 length: 14 amino acids. Looked up from germline, CDR1 is ENHRY and CDR2 is SYGVKD. The CDR3 is CAISEGTGMKTQYF. CDR3 sequence (DNA): TGTGCCATCAGTGAAGGGACGGGGATGAAGACCCAGTACTTC.

This clonotype was observed a handful of times. The chain recombines TRBV12-3 or TRBV12-4 with TRBJ1-2; D not certain. The CDR3 contains 12 residues. V lost 5 bases and J 4 bases, leaving 8 bases between the germline ends. CDR3 sequence reads: CASSPRGYGYTF. CDR3 bases: TGTGCCAGCAGTCCCCGGGGCTATGGCTACACCTTC.

The chain recombines TRBV9 with TRBJ2-1, with TRBD2 matching over 10 bases. Trimming removed 2 bases from V and 6 bases from J; junction bases left unmatched: 8. Germline CDR1 is SGDLS and CDR2 is YYNGEE. This CDR3 has 16 amino acids. The chain's CDR3 is CASSVTGTSEGNEQFF. CDR3 in DNA: TGTGCCAGCAGCGTGACCGGGACTAGCGAGGGCAATGAGCAGTTCTTC.

This chain links TRBV19 with TRBJ1-2; tentatively, D is TRBD1 (6 bases). Germline CDR1 reads LNHDA; CDR2 reads SQIVND (reference sequence). The CDR3 spans 12 residues. The CDR3 is CGCMGAGNGYTF. The DNA for the CDR3 is TGTGGCTGTATGGGGGCAGGTAATGGCTACACCTTC.

V and J are TRBV5-1 and TRBJ2-7; D gene uncertain. This CDR3 spans 15 amino acids. Between the trimmed V and J ends, which lost 0 bases and 3 bases, there was a span of 13 bases. CDR1 and CDR2 (germline): SGHRS, YFSETQ. Here the CDR3 reads CASSLVHTGDYEQYF. The CDR3 DNA reads as TGCGCCAGCAGCTTGGTACACACGGGCGACTACGAGCAGTACTTC.

The CDR3 region has the DNA TGTGCCAGCAGCTTAAAAGGTGGGCTGGCCGAGCAGTACTTC. Amino acids: CASSLKGGLAEQYF. The J gene is TRBJ2-7, the V gene TRBV7-9; D remains unclear. Per the germline V gene, CDR1 is SEHNR and CDR2 is FQNEAQ (reference sequence). V was trimmed by 2 bases and J by 6 bases, leaving 14 bases between them. The CDR3 covers 14 residues.

V is TRBV4-3 and J is TRBJ2-1; D is perhaps TRBD2 (6 bases). There are 16 residues in the CDR3. With 4 bases removed from V and 8 bases from J, the gap between germline ends came to 21 bases. The germline V gene has CDR1 LGHNA and CDR2 YSLEER. The CDR3 loop reads CASSREPGLGYDEQFF. The CDR3 bases are TGCGCCAGCAGCCGCGAACCGGGACTGGGATACGATGAGCAGTTCTTC.

The CDR3 nucleotides read TGTGCCAGCTCCGATGGGCTAGCGGGGATCAATGAGCAGTTCTTC. As protein: CASSDGLAGINEQFF. V usage is TRBV2 and J usage is TRBJ2-1; 9 bases are a match to TRBD2. Trimming cost V 8 bases and J 6 bases; bases outside gene matches: 11. This CDR3 has 15 amino acids. Germline CDR1 SNHLY, CDR2 FYNNEI.

This clonotype was observed a few times. The chain uses TRBV11-2 and TRBJ2-5, with a possible D match to TRBD2 (6 bases). Germline CDR1 SGHAT, CDR2 FQNNGV. The CDR3 runs to 15 residues. The germline V and J ends were trimmed by 2 bases and 0 bases, with 10 bases remaining between them. The CDR3 loop reads CASSLNGGNQETQYF. Here the CDR3 DNA reads TGTGCCAGCAGCTTAAATGGGGGGAACCAAGAGACCCAGTACTTC.

This chain connects TRBV9 to TRBJ2-1; D perhaps matches TRBD2 (6 bases). The CDR3 runs to 15 residues. Per the germline V gene, CDR1 is SGDLS and CDR2 is YYNGEE. V was cut by 0 bases and J by 3 bases, with 10 bases left in between. In nucleotides, the CDR3 is TGTGCCAGCAGCGTAGAGGGTAGCGGCTACAATGAGCAGTTCTTC. Residues: CASSVEGSGYNEQFF.

This clonotype is a singleton in its sample. A much bigger clone sits one base away, suggesting this may be a read error. V is TRBV10-3 and J is TRBJ1-2, with D hard to call. The germline CDR1 and CDR2 sequences are ENHRY and SYGVKD. The CDR3 has 15 amino acids. CDR3 nucleotides: TGTGGCATCTTGTCGGCTAACACAGCTAACTATGGCTACACCTTC. Encoded protein: CGILSANTANYGYTF.

The J gene is TRBJ1-2, the V gene TRBV5-1; D remains ambiguous. V was trimmed by 4 bases and J by 3 bases, leaving 10 bases between them. This CDR3 region has 13 residues. Germline CDR1 is SGHRS and CDR2 is YFSETQ. In nucleotides, the CDR3 is TGCGCCAGCAGCCCTGGGGTCGACTATGGCTACACCTTC. This encodes CASSPGVDYGYTF.

This clonotype has only a few counts. The chain has TRBV6-5 and TRBJ2-7; 9 bases map to TRBD1. The DNA matches TRBJ2-5 better at its end, which makes the J call doubtful. This CDR3 contains 15 residues. Germline V lookup: CDR1 MNHEY, CDR2 SVGAGI. The CDR3 reads CASSVLTGGQETQYF. CDR3 sequence (DNA): TGTGCCAGCAGCGTCCTGACAGGGGGCCAAGAGACCCAGTACTTC.

The chain combines TRBV7-9 with TRBJ1-1; weak D call: TRBD1 (5 bases). V lost 3 bases and J 1 base, leaving 9 bases between the germline ends. The germline V gene has CDR1 SEHNR and CDR2 FQNEAQ (reference sequence). The CDR3 extends over 14 amino acids. The DNA for the CDR3 is TGTGCCAGCAGCTTGGAGGGGTCGAACACTGAAGCTTTCTTT. It specifies CASSLEGSNTEAFF.

The rearrangement uses TRBV15 and TRBJ1-1; D may be TRBD1 (6 bases). CDR3 length equals 15 residues. CDR1 and CDR2 from the germline V gene are LNHNV and YYDKDF (reference sequence). V was shortened by 5 bases and J by 3 bases, with 16 bases between the two germline ends. The CDR3 nucleotides are TGTGCCACCAGCGGGGGGGCCCAGACGCACACTGAAGCTTTCTTT. Translated, it gives CATSGGAQTHTEAFF.

This clonotype was detected many times. The rearrangement links TRBV20-1 to TRBJ2-6; no definite D call. The CDR3 runs 14 residues. V lost 0 bases, J lost 0 bases, and 3 bases lay in between. CDR1 and CDR2 (germline): DFQATT, SNEGSKA (reference sequence). The chain's CDR3 is CSARDGSGANVLTF. CDR3 bases: TGCAGTGCTAGAGACGGCTCTGGGGCCAACGTCCTGACTTTC.

J is TRBJ2-5 and V is TRBV28, with 8 bases lining up with TRBD2. The CDR3 runs 17 residues. Trimming at V came to 0 bases and at J to 1 base, leaving 7 bases not matched to a gene. Germline CDR1 and CDR2: MDHEN and SYDVKM. For the CDR3, the DNA is TGTGCCAGCAGTTTATGGGCGGGAGGCGTAGGCCAAGAGACCCAGTACTTC. It yields the protein CASSLWAGGVGQETQYF.

The chain recombines TRBV5-1 with TRBJ1-1; possible D gene TRBD1, 6 bases. V was shortened by 0 bases and J by 3 bases, with 18 bases between the two germline ends. Germline-derived CDR1 and CDR2 are SGHRS and YFSETQ. The CDR3 extends over 17 amino acids. Here the CDR3 reads CASSLVTGRSADTEAFF. DNA for the CDR3: TGCGCCAGCAGCTTGGTTACAGGGAGGTCGGCGGACACTGAAGCTTTCTTT.

V gene TRBV20-1 combines with J gene TRBJ1-4, with TRBD1 identical over 9 bases. The CDR3 covers 15 residues. The germline V gene has CDR1 DFQATT and CDR2 SNEGSKA (reference sequence). After removal of 6 bases from V and 7 bases from J, the junction contained 12 bases not matched to a gene. CDR3 sequence (DNA): TGCAGTGCCGCTAGGTCTGGGACAGGGTCTGAAAAACTGTTTTTT. It yields the protein CSAARSGTGSEKLFF.

The chain joins TRBV14 to TRBJ2-1; unclear D gene. Per germline, CDR1 SGHDN and CDR2 FVKESK. There are 13 residues in the CDR3. V lost 3 bases, J lost 5 bases, and 8 bases lay in between. The chain's CDR3 is CASSQASDNEQFF. The CDR3, as DNA: TGTGCCAGCAGCCAGGCATCAGACAATGAGCAGTTCTTC.

The gene calls are TRBV28 and TRBJ2-7; unclear D gene. Germline V gene data show CDR1 as MDHEN and CDR2 as SYDVKM. The V end was cut by 6 bases, the J end by 3 bases, with 12 bases between. This CDR3 is 13 amino acids long. The CDR3 spells CASRKVPLYEQYF. CDR3 DNA: TGTGCCAGCAGGAAAGTCCCCCTCTACGAGCAGTACTTC.

This clonotype was counted a few times. V usage is TRBV20-1 and J usage is TRBJ2-5, with D perhaps TRBD1 or TRBD2 (5 bases each). CDR3 length equals 13 residues. CDR1 DFQATT and CDR2 SNEGSKA come from the germline V gene (reference sequence). V gave up 5 bases and J gave up 4 bases, with 14 bases separating them. In nucleotides, the CDR3 is TGCAGTGCTCATTGGGGACCCGGAGAGACCCAGTACTTC. Translation: CSAHWGPGETQYF.

Concerning this clonotype itself: A junction end diverges from the germline sequence, so it may reflect a read error. The J gene is TRBJ2-1, the V gene TRBV12-3 or TRBV12-4; D not certain. The CDR3 has 12 residues. The CDR3 reads CAGSPSPNEQFF. CDR3 bases: TGTGCCGGCAGTCCTTCTCCGAATGAGCAGTTCTTC.

The V gene is TRBV7-9, the J gene TRBJ2-7, with 7 bases fitting TRBD1. V shed 0 bases, J shed 3 bases, and the junction held 2 bases outside the gene matches. CDR3 size: 14 residues. Germline V lookup: CDR1 SEHNR, CDR2 FQNEAQ (reference sequence). The CDR3 spells CASSLARGSYEQYF. Here the CDR3 DNA reads TGTGCCAGCAGCTTAGCCAGGGGGAGCTACGAGCAGTACTTC.

This clonotype was counted a few times. The genes are TRBV7-9 and TRBJ2-3; no reliable D call. The germline V gene encodes CDR1 SEHNR and CDR2 FQNEAQ (reference sequence). This CDR3 has 13 residues. Trimming cost V 5 bases and J 4 bases, with 10 bases left between them. In DNA form, the CDR3 reads TGTGCCAGCAGCCCCTCGTGGGCAGATACGCAGTATTTT. It specifies CASSPSWADTQYF.

This clonotype was seen a handful of times. The chain carries TRBV5-6 and TRBJ2-3; D unclear. Trimming left V 4 bases short and J 2 bases short, with 5 bases between. The germline V gene encodes CDR1 SGHDT and CDR2 YYEEEE. The CDR3 covers 12 residues. The CDR3 loop is CASSGPTDTQYF. The CDR3 bases are TGTGCCAGCAGCGGACCCACAGATACGCAGTATTTT.